This is a list of T cell receptor beta chains from one sample in a study of control samples from healthy donors and cancer patients. Repertoires were generated with immunoSEQ multiplex PCR, while TCRdb's copy carries only in-frame clones and drops some. Among around 68,000 clones, roughly 82% were seen once, and the ten largest hold about 3.1%. Sample: PBMCs. The source of these receptors is a woman between 50 and 59 years old with lung cancer. The CDR3 runs from the conserved cysteine through the conserved F or W. Each record gives: D gene, J gene, clone size, V gene, CDR3 DNA, CDR3 protein. D genes are given only for firm matches. The listing skips clone size in some rows; elsewhere it reads once, few, many or a size class.

NA | TRBJ2-5 | NA | TRBV2 | TGTGCCAGCATCCCCCGGGACACACAAGAGACCCAGTACTTC | CASIPRDTQETQYF
NA | TRBJ2-7 | NA | TRBV23-1 | TGCGCCAGCAGTCGCCTCGGGACGGACTCCTACGAGCAGTACTTC | CASSRLGTDSYEQYF
NA | TRBJ2-7 | NA | TRBV7-6 | TGTGCCAGCAGCCCTAGGGAGCTAGCCACGACTTACGAGCAGTACTTC | CASSPRELATTYEQYF
TRBD1 | TRBJ2-7 | NA | TRBV4-2 | TGTGCCAGCAGCCTGGCAGAGTTCTTAGGACAGGGCCGATACGAGCAGTACTTC | CASSLAEFLGQGRYEQYF
TRBD1 | TRBJ2-5 | NA | TRBV3-1/TRBV3-2 | TGTGCCAGCGGCCGGACAGGGTCCCAAGAGACCCAGTACTTC | CASGRTGSQETQYF
NA | TRBJ1-1 | NA | TRBV7-8 | TGTGCCAGCAGCTTTTTCCGGGCCGCGGGGAACACTGAAGCTTTCTTT | CASSFFRAAGNTEAFF
NA | TRBJ2-7 | NA | TRBV7-9 | TGTGCCAGCAGCTTAAGGGACGGACCCTCCTACGAGCAGTACTTC | CASSLRDGPSYEQYF
NA | TRBJ2-3 | once | TRBV29-1 | TGCAGCGTTGAAGTAGGAGCCTTTACGGATACGCAGTATTTT | CSVEVGAFTDTQYF
NA | TRBJ2-7 | few | TRBV28 | TGTGCCAGCAGTCGTCTTACCTACGAGCAGTACTTC | CASSRLTYEQYF
NA | TRBJ2-7 | NA | TRBV7-9 | TGTGCCAGCAGAAAGGGTGCAGACGAGCAGTACTTC | CASRKGADEQYF
TRBD1 | TRBJ1-2 | NA | TRBV27 | TGTGCCAGCAGTCCAACCGGGACAGCTAACTATGGCTACACCTTC | CASSPTGTANYGYTF
NA | TRBJ1-3 | NA | TRBV3-1/TRBV3-2 | TGTGCCAGCAGCCAAGCCCGGACAGCCTCTGGAAACACCATATATTTT | CASSQARTASGNTIYF
NA | TRBJ1-5 | NA | TRBV11-1 | TGTGCCAGCAGTTTGGACTTCAATCAGCCCCAGCATTTT | CASSLDFNQPQHF
NA | TRBJ1-2 | NA | TRBV7-2 | TGTGCCAGCAGCTTAGATGCGATCGTTGGCTACACCTTC | CASSLDAIVGYTF
NA | TRBJ1-5 | few | TRBV19 | TGTGCCAGTAACCCGACACCACGAAGCAATCAGCCCCAGCATTTT | CASNPTPRSNQPQHF
NA | TRBJ1-3 | NA | TRBV29-1 | TGCAGCGTACAGCTCTCTGGAAACACCATATATTTT | CSVQLSGNTIYF
NA | TRBJ2-2 | NA | TRBV6-1 | TGTGCCAGCAGTGAACAGGGCGCGAACACCGGGGAGCTGTTTTTT | CASSEQGANTGELFF
NA | TRBJ2-7 | NA | TRBV9 | TGTGCCAGCAGCGCGGGGGACAGCTCCTACGAGCAGTACTTC | CASSAGDSSYEQYF
NA | TRBJ2-2 | NA | TRBV19 | TGTGCCAGTAGTAAAGGGACCCTGAACACCGGGGAGCTGTTTTTT | CASSKGTLNTGELFF
TRBD1 | TRBJ2-5 | NA | TRBV9 | TGTGCCAGCAGCGGATGGGACAGCCAAGAGACCCAGTACTTC | CASSGWDSQETQYF
NA | TRBJ2-1 | NA | TRBV10-3 | TGTGCCATCAGTGAGCGCAGGGAAGACAATGAGCAGTTCTTC | CAISERREDNEQFF
NA | TRBJ1-6 | once | TRBV13 | TGTGCCAGCAGCCTTCAGGGTTATAATTCACCCCTCCACTTT | CASSLQGYNSPLHF
NA | TRBJ2-7 | NA | TRBV4-3 | TGCGCCAGCAGCCAAGACCAGGGAGGCGAGCAGTACTTC | CASSQDQGGEQYF
NA | TRBJ2-1 | NA | TRBV5-4 | TGTGCCAGCAGCTGGGGGGATGAGCAGTTCTTC | CASSWGDEQFF
NA | TRBJ1-6 | once | TRBV19 | TGTGCCAGTAGTATGGGTCAGGGCGCCGGTTCACCCCTCCACTTT | CASSMGQGAGSPLHF
NA | TRBJ1-2 | NA | TRBV11-2 | TGTGCCAGCAGCTTGGGGAATGGCTACACCTTC | CASSLGNGYTF
NA | TRBJ1-1 | once | TRBV14 | TGTGCCAGCAGCCAAGTTCGTGAAGCTTTCTTT | CASSQVREAFF
NA | TRBJ2-7 | NA | TRBV6-2/TRBV6-3 | TGTGCCAGCAGTGACCGATACGAGCAGTACTTC | CASSDRYEQYF
NA | TRBJ1-2 | NA | TRBV4-3 | TGCGCCAGCAGCCAGACAGTCTCTATGGGCTACACCTTC | CASSQTVSMGYTF